These 15 T cell receptor beta chains were sequenced from one sample in a study of blood T cell repertoires in COVID-19. Some clones are missing from TCRdb's copy, which holds only in-frame ones; the method was immunoSEQ multiplex PCR. The table shows about 240,000 clones, with roughly 90% occurring only once. Sequenced: peripheral blood. These TCRs come from a man aged 60 to 75 who had recovered from COVID-19.

The rearrangement joins TRBV7-6 to TRBJ2-3, with TRBD2 identical over 14 bases. This CDR3 is built from 16 residues. The V gene's germline CDR1 is SGHVS and CDR2 FNYEAQ. The J segment lost 3 bases and the V segment lost 3 bases, leaving 2 bases of the junction unmatched. The CDR3 sequence: CASSLGLAGVTDTQYF. CDR3 coding DNA: TGTGCCAGCAGCTTGGGACTAGCGGGGGTAACAGATACGCAGTATTTT. Together with reference TRBV7-6 and TRBJ2-3, the CDR3 gives the full variable domain: GAGVSQSPRYKVTKRGQDVALRCDPISGHVSLYWYRQALGQGPEFLTYFNYEAQQDKSGLPNDRFSAERPEGSISTLTIQRTEQRDSAMYRCASSLGLAGVTDTQYFGPGTRLTVL.

This clone was picked up one time. The rearrangement uses TRBV5-6 and TRBJ1-3; D remains ambiguous. The V end was cut by 1 base, the J end by 3 bases, with 8 bases between. The CDR3 is 14 residues long. Germline V gene sequence: CDR1 SGHDT, CDR2 YYEEEE. CDR3 sequence (DNA): TGTGCCAGCAGCTTGACCGGGGATGGAAACACCATATATTTT. Encoded protein: CASSLTGDGNTIYF.

CDR3 nucleotides: TGTGCCAGCAGCCGAAAGGGACAGGGCCATTTGGGGACCCAGTACTTC. It codes for CASSRKGQGHLGTQYF. The chain is built from TRBV7-9 and TRBJ2-5; TRBD1 agrees at 9 bases. There are 16 residues in the CDR3. Germline-derived CDR1 and CDR2 are SEHNR and FQNEAQ (reference sequence). After removal of 5 bases from V and 7 bases from J, the junction contained 14 bases not matched to a gene.

CDR3 region: CASSRLAVNEQFF. CDR3 bases: TGTGCCAGCAGCAGACTAGCGGTCAATGAGCAGTTCTTC. The gene calls are TRBV11-3 and TRBJ2-1; 9 nucleotides line up with TRBD2. The CDR3 sequence is 13 residues long. V lost 5 bases and J lost 6; bases outside the gene matches: 2. From germline, CDR1 is SGHNT and CDR2 YENEEA.

V usage is TRBV7-2 and J usage is TRBJ1-1; no clear D gene. In germline, CDR1 is SGHTA, CDR2 FQGNSA. The CDR3 is made up of 15 amino acids. Deletions cut 3 bases from V and 6 bases from J, with 17 bases between. CDR3 sequence (DNA): TGTGCCAGCAGCTTGAGAGGTGGCCCCTGGTCTGAAGCTTTCTTT. Protein product: CASSLRGGPWSEAFF.

The rearrangement uses TRBV7-9 and TRBJ2-1; D not certain. Trimming stripped 2 bases from V and 8 bases from J, with 10 bases between. From germline, CDR1 is SEHNR and CDR2 FQNEAQ (reference sequence). The CDR3 is 13 residues long. The CDR3 DNA reads as TGTGCCAGCAGCTTACTCAGTTTCGATGAGCAGTTCTTC. Residues: CASSLLSFDEQFF.

The J gene is TRBJ1-6, the V gene TRBV7-9; TRBD1 agrees at 10 bases. With 3 bases clipped from V and 7 bases from J, the junction kept 3 bases outside the gene matches. Germline V gives CDR1 SEHNR, CDR2 FQNEAQ (reference sequence). CDR3 length equals 15 residues. The CDR3, as DNA: TGTGCCAGCAGCTTGGGACAGGGGCCAAATTCACCCCTCCACTTT. Its translation: CASSLGQGPNSPLHF.

J is TRBJ2-5 and V is TRBV7-9; 7 bases are shared with TRBD1. This CDR3 comprises 16 residues. From germline, CDR1 is SEHNR and CDR2 FQNEAQ (reference sequence). V dropped 0 bases and J dropped 4; count of bases not matched to a gene: 8. CDR3 DNA: TGTGCCAGCAGCTTAGCCGAAACAGGGGTTGGAGAGACCCAGTACTTC. Translated, it gives CASSLAETGVGETQYF.

The chain joins TRBV5-4 to TRBJ1-2; the match to TRBD1 covers 7 bases. Germline CDR1 and CDR2: SGHNT and YYREEE (reference sequence). The CDR3 contains 17 residues. J lost 9 bases, V lost 0 bases, and 17 bases had no gene match. The CDR3 nucleotides are TGTGCCAGCAGCTTGGCCTTATCGGGACAGAGCACTGAGAGCTACACCTTC. This encodes CASSLALSGQSTESYTF.

For the CDR3, the DNA is TGTGCCAGCAGTTCCATTAATGAAAAACTGTTTTTT. Its protein product is CASSSINEKLFF. The rearrangement links TRBV27 to TRBJ1-4, with unresolved D. CDR1 is MNHEY, CDR2 SMNVEV, per germline (reference sequence). Trimming stripped 4 bases from V and 4 bases from J, with 4 bases between. The CDR3 totals 12 residues.

This clone was picked up a small number of times. The chain employs TRBV2 and TRBJ2-1, with 8 bases identical to TRBD1. The germline CDR1 and CDR2 sequences are SNHLY and FYNNEI. V shed 10 bases and J 9 bases; nucleotides not matched to a gene: 5. This CDR3 is 11 amino acids long. The CDR3 nucleotides are TGTGCCACCATGGACAGGGCTGAGCAGTTCTTC. It codes for CATMDRAEQFF.

The CDR3 protein is CASSPAGRGTGELFF. The CDR3 nucleotides read TGTGCCAGTAGTCCCGCGGGGCGGGGCACCGGGGAGCTGTTTTTT. The chain links TRBV19 to TRBJ2-2, with D possibly matching TRBD2 (6 bases). V shed 5 bases and J shed 4 bases, with 14 bases lying between them. Per germline, CDR1 LNHDA and CDR2 SQIVND (reference sequence). The CDR3 loop spans 15 amino acids. Based on the CDR3 plus reference TRBV19 and TRBJ2-2, the full variable domain is DGGITQSPKYLFRKEGQNVTLSCEQNLNHDAMYWYRQDPGQGLRLIYYSQIVNDFQKGDIAEGYSVSREKKESFPLTVTSAQKNPTAFYLCASSPAGRGTGELFFGEGSRLTVL.

Regarding this clone: Other DNA variants within this sample encode the same CDR3. The chain has TRBV5-1 and TRBJ1-2; a weak D match, TRBD1 (6 bases). Deletions cut 0 bases from V and 7 bases from J, with 10 bases between. Germline loops: CDR1 SGHRS, CDR2 YFSETQ. CDR3 length: 13 residues. CDR3 bases: TGCGCCAGCAGCTTGGGTGACAGGAGTGGCTACACCTTC. Amino acids: CASSLGDRSGYTF. The full variable domain, in which reference TRBV5-1 and TRBJ1-2 provide the parts outside the CDR3, is KAGVTQTPRYLIKTRGQQVTLSCSPISGHRSVSWYQQTPGQGLQFLFEYFSETQRNKGNFPGRFSGRQFSNSRSEMNVSTLELGDSALYLCASSLGDRSGYTFGSGTRLTVV.

The chain employs TRBV5-1 and TRBJ1-3; a weak D match, TRBD1 (6 bases). Germline CDR1 is SGHRS and CDR2 is YFSETQ. V lost 4 bases to trimming and J lost 2 bases, with 13 bases between them. This CDR3 region has 15 residues. This CDR3 is CASSLDPGAGNTIYF. The CDR3, as DNA: TGCGCCAGCAGCCTCGACCCAGGGGCTGGAAACACCATATATTTT.

CDR3 nucleotides: TGCAGCGTTGAAAGTGGGAGGGATCAGCCCCAGCATTTT. Its protein is CSVESGRDQPQHF. The genes are TRBV29-1 and TRBJ1-5; D remains ambiguous. Trimming took off 2 bases at V and 5 bases at J, with 10 bases between the two ends. CDR3 length equals 13 residues. Germline CDR1 and CDR2: SQVTM and ANQGSEA.